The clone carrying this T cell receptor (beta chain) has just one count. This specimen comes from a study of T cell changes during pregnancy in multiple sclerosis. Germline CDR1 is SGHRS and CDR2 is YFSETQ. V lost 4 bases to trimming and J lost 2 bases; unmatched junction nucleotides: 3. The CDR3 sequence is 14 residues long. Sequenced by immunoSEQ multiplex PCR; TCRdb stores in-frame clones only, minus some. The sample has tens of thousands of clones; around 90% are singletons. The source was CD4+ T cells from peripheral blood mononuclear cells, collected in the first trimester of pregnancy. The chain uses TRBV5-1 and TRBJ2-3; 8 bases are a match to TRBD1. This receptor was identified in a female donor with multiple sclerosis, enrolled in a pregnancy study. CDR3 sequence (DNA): TGCGCCAGCAGCCCGGGACAGGACACAGATACGCAGTATTTT. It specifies CASSPGQDTDTQYF. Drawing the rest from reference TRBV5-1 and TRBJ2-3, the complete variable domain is KAGVTQTPRYLIKTRGQQVTLSCSPISGHRSVSWYQQTPGQGLQFLFEYFSETQRNKGNFPGRFSGRQFSNSRSEMNVSTLELGDSALYLCASSPGQDTDTQYFGPGTRLTVL.